These 16 T cell receptor beta chains originate from one sample sequenced in a study of cytomegalovirus exposure and HLA in healthy donors. Primers included in the PCR were 60 Vbeta and 13 Jbeta primers. TCRdb's table, derived via immunoSEQ multiplex PCR, lists solely in-frame clones and lacks some. The sample contains approximately 120,000 clones, 17% of which appear only once. Source material: PBMCs. The receptor set was obtained from a female donor in good health and CMV-seropositive.

The V call is TRBV5-4, the J call TRBJ2-7; D possibly corresponds to TRBD1 (6 bases). The V end lost 0 bases, the J end lost 4 bases, and 14 bases lay between the germline ends. Looked up from germline, CDR1 is SGHNT and CDR2 is YYREEE (reference sequence). There are 15 residues in the CDR3. The CDR3 DNA reads as TGTGCCAGCAGCTTGGGACAGGACAGTTTTTACGAGCAGTACTTC. Its protein is CASSLGQDSFYEQYF.

This clone has more than one count but fewer than ten. The V call is TRBV7-2, the J call TRBJ1-5; 9 nucleotides match TRBD1. In germline, CDR1 is SGHTA, CDR2 FQGNSA. The CDR3 is made up of 16 amino acids. The V gene end was trimmed by 5 bases and the J gene end by 6 bases; junction bases not matched to a gene: 11. The CDR3 DNA reads as TGTGCCAGCAGCCTTCGGACAGGGGCTGGGAGTCAGCCCCAGCATTTT. It specifies CASSLRTGAGSQPQHF.

A remark on this clone: The sample holds other DNA sequences that translate to the same CDR3. The chain links TRBV6-5 to TRBJ2-7; 9 bases agree with TRBD2. The V segment lost 7 bases and the J segment 3 bases; nucleotides outside the gene matches: 10. Looked up from germline, CDR1 is MNHEY and CDR2 is SVGAGI. The CDR3 contains 15 residues. The CDR3 nucleotides read TGTGCCAGCACCTACGCGGTACTAGCGGGCTACGAGCAGTACTTC. This translates into CASTYAVLAGYEQYF.

This clone was observed a handful of times. This rearrangement joins TRBV27 to TRBJ2-5, with 7 bases fitting TRBD2. In germline, CDR1 is MNHEY, CDR2 SMNVEV (reference sequence). Unmatched junction bases numbered 8, after V lost 6 bases and J lost 7 bases. The CDR3 loop spans 13 amino acids. Here the CDR3 DNA reads TGTGCCAGCAGCCCCGACCCGGGGGGGACCCAGTACTTC. Residues: CASSPDPGGTQYF.

The chain has TRBV11-2 and TRBJ1-4, with D tentatively TRBD1 (5 bases). This CDR3 comprises 15 residues. From germline, CDR1 is SGHAT and CDR2 FQNNGV. The germline V and J ends were trimmed by 6 bases and 2 bases, with 13 bases remaining between them. CDR3 bases: TGTGCCAGCAGGGGGGGGATACGGACTAATGAAAAACTGTTTTTT. It translates to CASRGGIRTNEKLFF.

A few counts support this clone. The chain combines TRBV10-3 with TRBJ2-7, with D possibly matching TRBD1 (6 bases). Germline V gene sequence: CDR1 ENHRY, CDR2 SYGVKD. Trimming took 3 bases from V and 0 from J, leaving 9 bases between them. This CDR3 spans 14 amino acids. CDR3 residues: CAISDRGISYEQYF. In DNA, the CDR3 is TGTGCCATCAGTGATAGGGGGATCTCCTACGAGCAGTACTTC.

The chain couples TRBV27 to TRBJ2-7, with a weak D call TRBD1 (6 bases). CDR1 is MNHEY and CDR2 is SMNVEV in the germline V gene (reference sequence). The CDR3 spans 14 residues. The V and J ends lost 3 bases and 3 bases respectively, with 12 bases between them. The DNA for the CDR3 is TGTGCCAGCAGTTTTCAGGACAGTCGCTACGAGCAGTACTTC. Amino acids: CASSFQDSRYEQYF.

V and J are TRBV4-3 and TRBJ2-7, with D possibly matching TRBD1 (6 bases). This CDR3 contains 14 residues. Germline V gene sequence: CDR1 LGHNA, CDR2 YSLEER. Trimming left V 3 bases short and J 5 bases short, with 14 bases between. The CDR3 loop is CASSQITGSDEQYF. The CDR3 nucleotides are TGCGCCAGCAGCCAGATTACAGGGTCGGACGAGCAGTACTTC.

A few counts support this clone. This chain's CDR3 is CASSYLATSYEQYF. CDR3 in DNA: TGTGCCAGCAGTTACCTAGCGACCTCCTACGAGCAGTACTTC. The chain has TRBV6-5 and TRBJ2-7, with D possibly TRBD2 on 6 matching bases. Germline loops: CDR1 MNHEY, CDR2 SVGAGI. The CDR3 loop spans 14 amino acids. V was pared by 2 bases and J by 0 bases, with 8 bases between.

This clone was counted between two and nine times. The rearrangement uses TRBV4-1 and TRBJ2-3; 7 nucleotides align to TRBD2. Germline CDR1 is MGHRA and CDR2 is YSYEKL. CDR3 length equals 16 residues. V shed 5 bases, J shed 2 bases, and the junction held 10 bases outside the gene matches. This CDR3 reads CASSTVSGAYTDTQYF. The CDR3 DNA is TGCGCCAGCAGCACGGTGAGCGGGGCGTACACAGATACGCAGTATTTT.

The rearrangement uses TRBV2 and TRBJ2-3; possibly TRBD1 for D (5 bases). Looked up from germline, CDR1 is SNHLY and CDR2 is FYNNEI. V was shortened by 3 bases and J by 1 base, with 11 bases between the two germline ends. The length of the CDR3 is 15 residues. The CDR3 loop is CASSEVGRRTDTQYF. In DNA, the CDR3 is TGTGCCAGCAGTGAGGTGGGGCGTCGCACAGATACGCAGTATTTT.

There are a few counts of this clone. The gene calls are TRBV5-6 and TRBJ2-1; 7 bases are a match to TRBD2. Germline CDR1 SGHDT, CDR2 YYEEEE. This CDR3 is 16 amino acids long. V lost 1 base to trimming and J lost 4 bases; unmatched junction nucleotides: 8. The CDR3 region has the DNA TGTGCCAGCAGCTTGTTTCTTGGGGGGGAATACAATGAGCAGTTCTTC. The encoded protein is CASSLFLGGEYNEQFF.

The table lists this clone with many counts. The CDR3 nucleotides read TGCGCCAGCAGCCAAGGGACAGGATATCAGCCCCAGCATTTT. This sequence encodes CASSQGTGYQPQHF. The chain links TRBV4-1 to TRBJ1-5, with TRBD1 matching 7 bases. Looked up from germline, CDR1 is MGHRA and CDR2 is YSYEKL. V lost 1 base, J lost 5 bases, and 2 bases stayed unmatched. The CDR3 loop spans 14 amino acids.

This clone has more than one count but fewer than ten. The CDR3 region has the DNA TGTGCCTGGTCTCGGGGTATCTACAATGAGCAGTTCTTC. Its protein product is CAWSRGIYNEQFF. This chain uses TRBV30 with TRBJ2-1, with a possible D match to TRBD2 (5 bases). This CDR3 region has 13 residues. CDR1 and CDR2 (germline): GTSNPN, SVGIG (reference sequence). Trimming left V 5 bases short and J 3 bases short, with 11 bases between.

The chain joins TRBV6-5 to TRBJ2-1; D is undetermined. Germline V gene sequence: CDR1 MNHEY, CDR2 SVGAGI. Trimming cost V 6 bases and J 0 bases, with 12 bases left between them. This CDR3 has 15 residues. CDR3 coding DNA: TGTGCCAGCAGCCCGAGGATCCTCTCCTACAATGAGCAGTTCTTC. Its protein product is CASSPRILSYNEQFF.

This clone was counted a few times. The chain combines TRBV4-2 with TRBJ1-4; D is unclear. The CDR3 loop spans 15 amino acids. Trimming took 0 bases from V and 0 from J, leaving 5 bases between them. Germline V gene data show CDR1 as LGHNA and CDR2 as YNFKEQ. In DNA form, the CDR3 reads TGTGCCAGCAGCCAAGATCCAGCAACTAATGAAAAACTGTTTTTT. It encodes CASSQDPATNEKLFF.